The clone carrying this T cell receptor (beta chain) has only one observation. Its antigen is still unknown. The sample originates from a study of a mutant IDH1 vaccine in newly diagnosed glioma. The overall study: Standard pretreatment was either radiotherapy, temozolomide, or, for most, radiochemotherapy with temozolomide.

Time point here: baseline, week 1 (first vaccination visit). This sample's treatment: pre-vaccination baseline after standard-of-care therapy. Points from the study as a whole: No link was apparently found between pseudoprogression and changes in top peripheral T cell clonotypes. 80% to 95% of patients showed vaccine-induced immune responses across multiple MHC alleles.

Assay used: immunoSEQ multiplex PCR; TCRdb lists only in-frame clones, some missing. This table has some 15,000 clones, roughly 96% appearing once. The sample in question was peripheral blood mononuclear cells (PBMCs), obtained from a glioma patient treated with radiotherapy, temozolomide or both. This receptor was taken from a woman between 18 and 30 years old with glioma. Some clones in this sample may be carry-over from other donors' samples.

CDR3 coding DNA: TGTGCCAGCAGCAAAGTCCGCCGGGGTCCCCTCAATGAGCAGTTCTTC. Amino acid sequence: CASSKVRRGPLNEQFF. This rearrangement joins TRBV21-1 to TRBJ2-1; TRBD2, the D gene given by the table, was not confirmed from the DNA. TRBV21-1 is shown as a pseudogene. The CDR3 runs 16 residues.